One and the same sample provided the 18 T cell receptor beta chains below, sequenced in a study of beta chain features in type 1 diabetes. Notes on the study in general: Across all four CD4+ subsets, people with type 1 diabetes showed modestly shorter TCRB CDR3s.

The authors reverse transcribed all of the isolated RNA, so sequencing captured expressed TCRB transcripts. Here immunoSEQ multiplex PCR was the method, and the copy in TCRdb shows in-frame clones only, minus some. In the table there are roughly 730,000 clones, roughly 13% of which are singletons. These receptors have no known antigen. Specimen: naive CD4+ T cells from blood. The source of these receptors is a man aged 18-30 years with type 1 diabetes.

The V call is TRBV7-2, the J call TRBJ1-6; no clear D gene. The germline V and J ends were trimmed by 1 base and 6 bases, with 10 bases remaining between them. The germline V gene has CDR1 SGHTA and CDR2 FQGNSA. The CDR3 is 15 amino acids. As DNA, the CDR3 is TGTGCCAGCAGCTTAGGAGGGATCGGTAATTCACCCCTCCACTTT. Protein sequence: CASSLGGIGNSPLHF.

In its sample, this clone was seen a few times. The chain joins TRBV7-2 to TRBJ1-1; D is unresolved. This CDR3 spans 13 amino acids. The V end was cut by 3 bases, the J end by 7 bases, with 12 bases between. Germline V gene lookup returns CDR1 SGHTA and CDR2 FQGNSA. The CDR3 nucleotides read TGTGCCAGCAGCTTTCCTTCAAGGGTTGAAGCTTTCTTT. Protein sequence: CASSFPSRVEAFF.

This clone was detected only a few times. The V call is TRBV28, the J call TRBJ1-2, with D perhaps TRBD1 (6 bases). The CDR3 covers 16 residues. Trimming left V 3 bases short and J 4 bases short, with 18 bases between. Germline V gives CDR1 MDHEN, CDR2 SYDVKM. CDR3 sequence reads: CASSLRAGGAPYGYTF. DNA for the CDR3: TGTGCCAGCAGTTTGCGAGCGGGGGGCGCTCCCTATGGCTACACCTTC.

V usage is TRBV6-5 and J usage is TRBJ1-6; D possibly corresponds to TRBD1 (6 bases). CDR3 length: 13 residues. V dropped 8 bases and J dropped 8 bases, with 13 bases sitting between them. CDR1 and CDR2 (germline): MNHEY, SVGAGI. CDR3 loop: CASGGGGDSPLHF. In nucleotides, the CDR3 is TGTGCCAGCGGGGGCGGAGGTGATTCACCCCTCCACTTT.

This clone was counted between two and nine times. The same CDR3 is also encoded by other DNA sequences in this sample. Here the CDR3 reads CASSLTQGETQYF. Here the CDR3 DNA reads TGCGCCAGCAGCTTGACACAGGGAGAGACCCAGTACTTC. V and J are TRBV5-1 and TRBJ2-5; tentative D call: TRBD1 (6 bases). CDR1 is SGHRS, CDR2 YFSETQ, per germline. Between the trimmed V and J ends, which lost 1 base and 4 bases, there was a span of 8 bases. This CDR3 contains 13 residues.

The rearrangement links TRBV29-1 to TRBJ1-4; D call uncertain. There are 11 residues in the CDR3. The germline V and J ends were trimmed by 5 bases and 4 bases, with 5 bases remaining between them. CDR1 and CDR2 from the germline V gene are SQVTM and ANQGSEA. CDR3 sequence (DNA): TGCAGCGTTCTCGATAATGAAAAACTGTTTTTT. This sequence encodes CSVLDNEKLFF.

In this sample, this clone turned up a few times. This sequence joins TRBV7-9 and TRBJ2-7, with a weak D call TRBD2 (7 bases). The V end was cut by 4 bases, the J end by 0 bases, with 13 bases between. The CDR3 loop spans 15 amino acids. The germline V gene encodes CDR1 SEHNR and CDR2 FQNEAQ (reference sequence). This CDR3 is CASSSGGPSSYEQYF. The DNA for the CDR3 is TGTGCCAGCAGCTCGGGGGGCCCGAGCTCCTACGAGCAGTACTTC.

Points on this clone: Sequence at one end of the junction differs from germline and may be a read error. CDR3 sequence reads: CASRLGPPSQPQHF. The CDR3 DNA is TGTGCCAGCAGATTGGGACCGCCGAGTCAGCCCCAGCATTTT. The J gene is TRBJ1-5, the V gene TRBV5-5, with D possibly TRBD1 on 5 matching bases. CDR3 size: 14 residues. Germline V gene sequence: CDR1 SGHKS, CDR2 YYEKEE (reference sequence).

J is TRBJ1-5 and V is TRBV7-9; 7 positions agree with TRBD1. V gave up 9 bases and J gave up 6 bases; unmatched junction bases: 11. The CDR3 is 14 amino acids. The germline gives CDR1 SEHNR, CDR2 FQNEAQ (reference sequence). The CDR3 reads CASQDTGEGQPQHF. The CDR3 DNA sequence: TGTGCCAGTCAGGATACAGGGGAAGGTCAGCCCCAGCATTTT.

The chain couples TRBV9 to TRBJ1-3; no clear D gene. Trimming shortened V by 0 bases and J by 0 bases, and 7 bases separated the two germline ends. CDR1 is SGDLS and CDR2 is YYNGEE in the germline V gene. The CDR3 runs to 15 residues. The DNA of the CDR3 is TGTGCCAGCAGCGTAGGAGGCTTCTCTGGAAACACCATATATTTT. Protein product: CASSVGGFSGNTIYF.

This clone was counted only a few times. The chain carries TRBV28 and TRBJ1-5; D gene uncertain. Germline V gives CDR1 MDHEN, CDR2 SYDVKM. This CDR3 region has 12 residues. V was clipped by 9 bases and J by 5 bases, with 11 bases between them. The CDR3 DNA follows: TGTGCCAGTGGGTGGGGTGATCAGCCCCAGCATTTT. Its translation: CASGWGDQPQHF. The variable domain in full, with the rest retrieved from reference TRBV28 and TRBJ1-5, is DVKVTQSSRYLVKRTGEKVFLECVQDMDHENMFWYRQDPGLGLRLIYFSYDVKMKEKGDIPEGYSVSREKKERFSLILESASTNQTSMYLCASGWGDQPQHFGDGTRLSIL.

This clone was observed a few times. V usage is TRBV6-1 and J usage is TRBJ2-7; D unresolved. CDR3 size: 13 residues. Trimming shortened V by 3 bases and J by 3 bases, and 9 bases separated the two germline ends. Germline assignment: CDR1 MNHNS and CDR2 SASEGT. The CDR3 protein is CASSERGDYEQYF. The CDR3 DNA reads TGTGCCAGCAGTGAGCGAGGAGACTACGAGCAGTACTTC.

This clone showed up just a few times. The chain couples TRBV5-1 to TRBJ1-1; 8 nucleotides line up with TRBD1. There are 14 residues in the CDR3. Germline values: CDR1 SGHRS, CDR2 YFSETQ. With V trimmed by 4 bases and J by 5 bases, 7 bases remained unmatched. CDR3 in amino acids: CASSTVTGATEAFF. The CDR3 bases are TGCGCCAGCAGCACGGTGACAGGGGCAACTGAAGCTTTCTTT.

The rearrangement joins TRBV6-5 to TRBJ1-1, with D unclear. The V gene's germline CDR1 is MNHEY and CDR2 SVGAGI. This CDR3 has 14 amino acids. V gave up 6 bases and J gave up 3 bases, with 14 bases separating them. CDR3 region: CASSRSGEDTEAFF. CDR3 nucleotide sequence: TGTGCCAGCAGCCGGTCGGGAGAAGACACTGAAGCTTTCTTT.

The chain joins TRBV30 to TRBJ2-1, with 8 bases lining up with TRBD2. CDR1 is GTSNPN, CDR2 SVGIG, per germline (reference sequence). This CDR3 contains 14 residues. V lost 2 bases and J lost 4; bases outside the gene matches: 4. Here the CDR3 reads CAWSKSGGYNEQFF. The CDR3 DNA sequence: TGTGCCTGGAGTAAGAGCGGGGGATACAATGAGCAGTTCTTC.

This clone has more than one count but fewer than ten. The chain has TRBV6-9 and TRBJ2-2, with 8 nucleotides matching TRBD1. V lost 5 bases, J lost 6 bases, and 5 bases stayed unmatched. CDR1 is MNHGY, CDR2 SVAAGI, per germline. The CDR3 has 14 amino acids. The CDR3 sequence is CASSRTGTSGELFF. CDR3 sequence (DNA): TGTGCCAGCAGTCGGACAGGGACGTCCGGGGAGCTGTTTTTT.

This clone was seen a handful of times. This chain joins TRBV19 and TRBJ2-2; D is perhaps TRBD2 (6 bases). Germline V CDR1 and CDR2: LNHDA, SQIVND (reference sequence). This CDR3 comprises 15 residues. Trimming stripped 3 bases from V and 4 bases from J, with 12 bases between. The CDR3 nucleotides are TGTGCCAGTAGTATCCAGGGAGGTGGCACCGGGGAGCTGTTTTTT. This gives the protein CASSIQGGGTGELFF.

V usage is TRBV30 and J usage is TRBJ1-2; unclear D gene. The V gene's germline CDR1 is GTSNPN and CDR2 SVGIG (reference sequence). This CDR3 is 13 amino acids long. Between the trimmed V and J ends, which lost 0 bases and 8 bases, there was a span of 13 bases. CDR3 in amino acids: CAWSVSSSGGYTF. As DNA, the CDR3 is TGTGCCTGGAGTGTATCCAGTTCGGGAGGCTACACCTTC.